Shown below are 15 T cell receptor beta chains from a single sample sequenced in a study of T cells in Graves' hyperthyroidism and ophthalmopathy. Amplified TCR beta CDR3 regions came from RNA transcripts. HTBI primers were the set used in a first-round RT-PCR of the TCR CDR3. MiXCR, run by TCRdb on the multiplex PCR reads, gives a single entry per CDR3 protein. This table has approximately 600,000 distinct CDR3 sequences, approximately 15% appearing once. Sequencing was performed on blood. The receptors were sampled from a woman aged 25 to 39 with Graves' hyperthyroidism that later progressed to Graves' ophthalmopathy.

In the case of this clonotype: Its ends do not fully match the called genes, so a read error is possible. The chain carries TRBV29-1 and TRBJ1-2, with 7 positions matching TRBD1. There are 11 residues in the CDR3. CDR1 SQVTM and CDR2 ANQGSEA come from the germline V gene. CDR3 nucleotides: TGCAGCGTTGAAATTGGGGGACAGCTACACTTC. Its translation is CSVEIGGQLHF.

The genes are TRBV6-1 and TRBJ1-2, with D perhaps TRBD1 (6 bases). Trimming cost V 6 bases and J 2 bases, with 16 bases left between them. The CDR3 contains 15 residues. CDR1 is MNHNS, CDR2 SASEGT, per germline. CDR3 sequence reads: CASSPLQGTNYGYTF. The CDR3 coding sequence is TGTGCCAGCAGCCCTTTGCAGGGGACCAACTATGGCTACACCTTC.

This clonotype was seen ten or more times. This rearrangement joins TRBV6-2 or TRBV6-3 to TRBJ1-1; the D gene is possibly TRBD1 (5 bases). The CDR3 contains 16 residues. Trimming left V 2 bases short and J 1 base short, with 14 bases between. Germline V gene data show CDR1 as MNHEY and CDR2 as SVGEGT. CDR3 bases: TGTGCCAGCAGTTACCCTTCCGGGGGAACGAACACTGAAGCTTTCTTT. Translating it yields CASSYPSGGTNTEAFF.

This clonotype has ten or more counts. The V call is TRBV6-5, the J call TRBJ2-7, with 7 bases aligning to TRBD1. V was clipped by 2 bases and J by 1 base; unmatched bases: 5. The CDR3 has 15 residues. Germline assignment: CDR1 MNHEY and CDR2 SVGAGI. The CDR3 region is CASSYGTERSYEQYF. For the CDR3, the DNA is TGTGCCAGCAGTTACGGGACAGAGAGGTCCTACGAGCAGTACTTC.

This clonotype was picked up many times. This chain joins TRBV19 and TRBJ2-6, with TRBD2 identical over 8 bases. CDR1 and CDR2 from the germline V gene are LNHDA and SQIVND (reference sequence). The CDR3 spans 17 residues. The V segment lost 4 bases and the J segment 2 bases; nucleotides outside the gene matches: 7. The CDR3 reads CASSTAGGVAGANVLTF. CDR3 nucleotides: TGTGCCAGTAGTACGGCGGGAGGAGTGGCTGGGGCCAACGTCCTGACTTTC.

This clonotype was seen ten or more times. This chain links TRBV3-1 with TRBJ2-1; TRBD2 matches at 7 bases. V lost 1 base to trimming and J lost 1 base; unmatched junction nucleotides: 1. From germline, CDR1 is LGHDT and CDR2 YNNKEL (reference sequence). This CDR3 is built from 15 residues. DNA for the CDR3: TGTGCCAGCAGCCAAGGGACTAGTTCCTACAATGAGCAGTTCTTC. Protein sequence: CASSQGTSSYNEQFF.

Comments on this clonotype: A read error may be the cause here, since a much bigger clone is one base away. The chain carries TRBV27 and TRBJ2-3; no clear D. The V and J ends lost 6 bases and 4 bases respectively, with 8 bases between them. CDR1 and CDR2 (germline): MNHEY, SMNVEV (reference sequence). This CDR3 has 12 amino acids. The CDR3 spells CASSISPDTQYF. The CDR3 nucleotides read TGTGCCAGCAGCATCTCGCCAGATACGCAGTATTTT.

The V gene is TRBV7-2, the J gene TRBJ1-5, with 7 bases identical to TRBD1. The CDR3 sequence is 16 residues long. Germline-derived CDR1 and CDR2 are SGHTA and FQGNSA. Trimming took 2 bases from V and 2 from J; bases not matched to a gene: 6. CDR3 residues: CASSLTGVSGNQPQHF. DNA of the CDR3: TGTGCCAGCAGCTTAACAGGGGTGAGTGGCAATCAGCCCCAGCATTTT.

At least ten counts were recorded for this clonotype. This sequence joins TRBV20-1 and TRBJ2-7; either TRBD1 or TRBD2 may supply D (5 bases each). The V gene's germline CDR1 is DFQATT and CDR2 SNEGSKA (reference sequence). The CDR3 runs to 14 residues. Trimming took 3 bases from V and 0 from J, leaving 12 bases between them. The CDR3 loop reads CSASFGANSYEQYF. CDR3 nucleotide sequence: TGCAGTGCTAGTTTCGGGGCCAACTCCTACGAGCAGTACTTC.

The chain is built from TRBV28 and TRBJ1-4; a possible D gene is TRBD1 (5 bases). Germline V gene sequence: CDR1 MDHEN, CDR2 SYDVKM. The length of the CDR3 is 13 residues. Between the trimmed V and J ends, which lost 2 bases and 10 bases, there was a span of 11 bases. The CDR3 spells CASSLVRDGKLFF. CDR3 bases: TGTGCCAGCAGTTTAGTAAGGGACGGAAAACTGTTTTTT.

The DNA of the CDR3 is TGTGCCAGCAGTTACTTCCCAGGGGAGGGCAGGGAAAAATACGAGCAGTACTTC. Translated, it gives CASSYFPGEGREKYEQYF. This chain links TRBV6-2 or TRBV6-3 with TRBJ2-7, with a tentative D call TRBD2 (7 bases). V was shortened by 1 base and J by 4 bases, with 23 bases between the two germline ends. Germline CDR1 is MNHEY and CDR2 is SVGEGT. The CDR3 is made up of 18 amino acids.

This chain joins TRBV28 and TRBJ1-5; weak D call: TRBD1 (5 bases). The germline gives CDR1 MDHEN, CDR2 SYDVKM. The CDR3 runs 14 residues. The V end was cut by 6 bases, the J end by 3 bases, with 12 bases between. The CDR3 DNA reads as TGTGCCAGCAGCTACGACAGAGTCAATCAGCCCCAGCATTTT. This sequence encodes CASSYDRVNQPQHF.

This clonotype appeared a few times. CDR3 bases: TGTGCCAGTAGTACGGCTGGACAAGAGACCCAGTACTTC. Protein: CASSTAGQETQYF. The chain combines TRBV19 with TRBJ2-5; D ambiguous. The CDR3 totals 13 residues. The germline V and J ends were trimmed by 4 bases and 2 bases, with 8 bases remaining between them. Germline lookup yields CDR1 LNHDA and CDR2 SQIVND (reference sequence). Supplemented by reference TRBV19 and TRBJ2-5, the full variable domain reads DGGITQSPKYLFRKEGQNVTLSCEQNLNHDAMYWYRQDPGQGLRLIYYSQIVNDFQKGDIAEGYSVSREKKESFPLTVTSAQKNPTAFYLCASSTAGQETQYFGPGTRLLVL.

This chain connects TRBV6-2 or TRBV6-3 to TRBJ2-7; D may correspond to TRBD1 or TRBD2 (6 bases each). The ends were cut back, 7 bases at V and 0 bases at J, with 16 bases in the middle. Per the germline V gene, CDR1 is MNHEY and CDR2 is SVGEGT. This CDR3 spans 15 amino acids. Here the CDR3 DNA reads TGTGCCAGCACCCCTAGGGGGGTTCACTCCTACGAGCAGTACTTC. Protein product: CASTPRGVHSYEQYF.

This clonotype occurred many times. This chain uses TRBV7-9 with TRBJ2-3, with 7 bases matching TRBD1. J gave up 5 bases and V 5 bases, and 7 bases lay outside the gene matches. The CDR3 is 14 residues long. Looked up from germline, CDR1 is SEHNR and CDR2 is FQNEAQ (reference sequence). CDR3: CASSPGQQVDTQYF. The DNA for the CDR3 is TGTGCCAGCAGCCCGGGACAGCAAGTAGATACGCAGTATTTT.